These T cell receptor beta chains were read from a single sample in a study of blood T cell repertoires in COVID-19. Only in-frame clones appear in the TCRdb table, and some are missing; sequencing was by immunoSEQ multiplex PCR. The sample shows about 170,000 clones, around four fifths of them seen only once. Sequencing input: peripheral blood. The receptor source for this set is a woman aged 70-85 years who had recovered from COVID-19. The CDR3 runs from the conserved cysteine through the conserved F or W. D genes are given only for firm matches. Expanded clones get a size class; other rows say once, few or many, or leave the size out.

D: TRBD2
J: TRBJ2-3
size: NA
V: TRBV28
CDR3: CASSPTSGRARGTDTQYF

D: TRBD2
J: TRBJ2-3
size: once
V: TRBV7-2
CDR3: CASSVWTSATDTQYF

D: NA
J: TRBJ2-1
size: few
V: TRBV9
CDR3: CASSPDWPYNEQFF

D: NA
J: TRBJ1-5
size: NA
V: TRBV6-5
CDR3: CASSAGFYEPQHF

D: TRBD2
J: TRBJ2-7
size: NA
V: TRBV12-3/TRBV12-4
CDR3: CASSRLAGHEQYF

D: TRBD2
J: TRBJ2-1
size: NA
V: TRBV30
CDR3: CAWRTSSGGWSYNEQFF

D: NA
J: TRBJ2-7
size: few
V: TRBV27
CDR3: CASSPRDSGSEQYF

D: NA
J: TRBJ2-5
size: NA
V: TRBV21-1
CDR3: CASSNEREGYYRQETQYF

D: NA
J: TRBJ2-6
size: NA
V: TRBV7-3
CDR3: CASSLQGGAGANVLTF

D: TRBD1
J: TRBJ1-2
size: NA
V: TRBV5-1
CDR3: CASSTGGGDGYTF

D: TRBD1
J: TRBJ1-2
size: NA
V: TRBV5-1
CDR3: CASSLNGNRGSYGYTF

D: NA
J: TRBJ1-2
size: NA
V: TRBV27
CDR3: CASSLWPNTRGYGYTF

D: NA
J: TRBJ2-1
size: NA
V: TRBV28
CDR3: CASTGEAQAAYNEQFF

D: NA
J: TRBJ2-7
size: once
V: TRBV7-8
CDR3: CASSLGTINYYEQYF

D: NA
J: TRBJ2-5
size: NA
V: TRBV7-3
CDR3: CASSLSRATQRETQYF

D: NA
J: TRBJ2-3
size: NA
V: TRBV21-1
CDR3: CASKEPTSGKGTQYF

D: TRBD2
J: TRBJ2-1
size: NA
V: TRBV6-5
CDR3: CASTLGTTHSEQFF

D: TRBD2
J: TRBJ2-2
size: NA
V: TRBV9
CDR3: CASSVASGRTVGGELFF

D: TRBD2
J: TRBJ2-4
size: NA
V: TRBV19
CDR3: CASSFGGITKNIQYF

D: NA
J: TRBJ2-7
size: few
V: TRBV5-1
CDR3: CASSPGILHEQYF

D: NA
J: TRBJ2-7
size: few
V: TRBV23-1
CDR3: CASSPPGSSYEQYF

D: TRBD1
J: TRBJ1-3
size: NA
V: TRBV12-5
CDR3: CASGPDRGRGGNTIYF

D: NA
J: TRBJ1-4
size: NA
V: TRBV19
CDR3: CASSLDNNEKLFF

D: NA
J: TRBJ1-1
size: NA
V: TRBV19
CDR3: CASGRVMNTEAFF

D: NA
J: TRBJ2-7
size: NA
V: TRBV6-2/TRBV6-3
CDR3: CASGPRDIYYEQYF

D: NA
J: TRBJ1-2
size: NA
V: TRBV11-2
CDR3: CASSAGVRYGYTF